The text below deals with one TCR beta chain. Its target is not known. TRB cDNA libraries were made by UMI-labeled 5' RACE. TCRdb processed the 5' RACE reads again and assigns one entry to each CDR3 protein, with no DNA. This repertoire includes roughly 120,000 distinct CDR3 sequences. CDR1 MNHEY and CDR2 SVGAGI come from the germline V gene. CDR3 length: 15 amino acids. The record originates from a study of CXCR3-negative and CXCR3-positive naive CD8 T cells. General study results and limits: TRB CDR3 hydrophobicity was greater in CXCR3-positive naive cells than in CXCR3-negative naive cells.

The specimen sequenced was naive CXCR3+ CD8+ T cells from blood. Subset noted: CD45RO-CCR7+CD27+CD95- naive CD8+ T cells expressing CXCR3 (TNR3+). The V gene is TRBV6-5, the J gene TRBJ1-2; the TCRdb call, TRBD1, lacks DNA for checking. This receptor was identified in a human donor in good health. Some clones in this sample may be carry-over from other donors' samples. The CDR3 loop reads CASADPGGQVYGYTF.